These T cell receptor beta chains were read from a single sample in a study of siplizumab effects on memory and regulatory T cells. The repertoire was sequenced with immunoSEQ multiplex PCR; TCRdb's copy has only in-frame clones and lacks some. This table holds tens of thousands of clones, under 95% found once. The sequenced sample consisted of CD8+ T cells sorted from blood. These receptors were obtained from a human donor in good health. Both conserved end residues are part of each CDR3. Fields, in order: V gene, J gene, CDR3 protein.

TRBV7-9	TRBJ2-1	CASSHQGFSYNEQFF
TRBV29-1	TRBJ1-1	CSVTGHRRAEAFF
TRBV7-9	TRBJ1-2	CASSLNLGTGGSYGYTF
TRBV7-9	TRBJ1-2	CASSSGEGLGYTF
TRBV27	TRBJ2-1	CASSTLQGRSYNEQFF
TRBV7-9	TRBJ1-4	CASSLERSTNEKLFF
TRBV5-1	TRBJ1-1	CASSLAEGTEAFF
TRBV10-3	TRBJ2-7	CAISPGGTGFEQYF
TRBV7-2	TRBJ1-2	CASSPGGGGDYGYTF
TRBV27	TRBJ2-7	CASSFFGTGQYEQYF
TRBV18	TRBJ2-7	CASSPQSYEQYF
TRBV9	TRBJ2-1	CASSVGSGTYNEQFF
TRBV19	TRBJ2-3	CASSIVPGETDTQYF
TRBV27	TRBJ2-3	CASSPLAGSTDTQYF
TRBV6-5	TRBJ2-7	CASSYWAGSSYEQYF
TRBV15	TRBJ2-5	CATSRDGGVAAQYF
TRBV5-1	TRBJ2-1	CASRGSGESSYNEQFF
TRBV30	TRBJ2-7	CAWSVFGLPTYEQYF
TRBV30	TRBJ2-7	CAWSYGTSYEQYF
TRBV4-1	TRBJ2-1	CASSQPPSGAADEQFF
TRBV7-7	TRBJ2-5	CASSLLIGQETQYF
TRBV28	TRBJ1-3	CASRDPGSYSGNTIYF
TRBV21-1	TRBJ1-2	CASSKVTYGYTF
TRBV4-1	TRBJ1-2	CASSQADGPNYGYTF
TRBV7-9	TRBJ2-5	CASSPRTGFVETQYF
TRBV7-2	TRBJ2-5	CASSLSWQETQYF
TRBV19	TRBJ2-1	CASSTDGLSSYNEQFF
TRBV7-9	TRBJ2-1	CASSLEGVGYNEQFF
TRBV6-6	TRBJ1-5	CASSLTRYQPQHF
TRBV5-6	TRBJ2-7	CASSLEPGDYEQYF
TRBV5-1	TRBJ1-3	CASGYQKSTPGNTIYF
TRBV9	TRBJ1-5	CASSVAPKNDQPQHF
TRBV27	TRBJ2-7	CASSFGPPYEQYF
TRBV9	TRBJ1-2	CASNPDSLYGYTF
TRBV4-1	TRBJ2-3	CASSQDRRISSGETDTQYF
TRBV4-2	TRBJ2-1	CASSHWGIMSSGSLNEQFF
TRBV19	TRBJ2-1	CASSGGWGASEQFF
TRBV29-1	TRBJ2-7	CSVEGRGYEQYF
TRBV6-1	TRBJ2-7	CASSEARVVYEQYF
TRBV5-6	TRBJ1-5	CASSLVRNGPQHF
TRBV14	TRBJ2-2	CASTSQAGVNTGELFF
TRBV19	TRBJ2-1	CASSPGLAVYNEQFF
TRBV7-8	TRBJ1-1	CASSLVDRGPEAFF
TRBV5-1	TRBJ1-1	CASRPTGGTEAFF
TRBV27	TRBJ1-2	CASSPGQGYGYTF
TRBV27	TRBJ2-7	CASSLLDGTYEQYF
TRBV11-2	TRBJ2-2	CASSERSSYTGELFF
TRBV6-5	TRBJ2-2	CASTTLRGTPGELFF
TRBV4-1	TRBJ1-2	CASSQGRGDYGYTF
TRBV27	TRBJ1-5	CASSHGTRYSNQPQHF
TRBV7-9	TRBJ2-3	CASRLESTDTQYF
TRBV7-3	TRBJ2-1	CASSPSGGAYNEQFF
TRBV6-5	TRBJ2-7	CASSWGLAGAEQYF
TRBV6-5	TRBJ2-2	CASSTTSGYTGELFF
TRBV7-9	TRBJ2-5	CASSRGETQYF
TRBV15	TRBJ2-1	CATSRDILSGRASYNEQFF
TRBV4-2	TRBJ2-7	CASSQEGVDRGDQQYF
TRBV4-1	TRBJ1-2	CASSSRDRSSGGYTF
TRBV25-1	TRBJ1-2	CASSDFRDRDYGYTF
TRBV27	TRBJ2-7	CASSLHRDNLYEQYF